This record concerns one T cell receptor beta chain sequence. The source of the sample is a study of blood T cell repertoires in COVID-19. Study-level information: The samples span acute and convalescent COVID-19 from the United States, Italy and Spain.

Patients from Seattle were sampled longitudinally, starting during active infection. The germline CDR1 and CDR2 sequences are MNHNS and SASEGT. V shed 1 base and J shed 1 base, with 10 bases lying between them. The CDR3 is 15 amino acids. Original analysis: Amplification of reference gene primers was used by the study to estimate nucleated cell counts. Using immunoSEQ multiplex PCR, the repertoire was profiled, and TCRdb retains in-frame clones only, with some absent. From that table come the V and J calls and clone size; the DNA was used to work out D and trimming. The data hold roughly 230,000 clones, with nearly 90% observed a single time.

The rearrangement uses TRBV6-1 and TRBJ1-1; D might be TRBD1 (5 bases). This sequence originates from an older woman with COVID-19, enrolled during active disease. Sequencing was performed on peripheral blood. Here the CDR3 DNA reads TGTGCCAGCAGTGAAGAGACAGTGACGAACACTGAAGCTTTCTTT. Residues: CASSEETVTNTEAFF.